What follows are 10 T cell receptor beta chains derived from one specimen sequenced in a study of T cells in Graves' hyperthyroidism and ophthalmopathy. RNA transcripts gave rise to amplified TCR beta CDR3 regions. TCR CDR3 regions were first amplified by RT-PCR with HTBI primers. Using its own MiXCR run on the multiplex PCR reads, TCRdb lists one record per CDR3 protein. The sample includes hundreds of thousands of distinct CDR3 sequences, 22% of them seen just once. What was sequenced was blood. The receptor source for this set is a woman aged 70-85 years with Graves' ophthalmopathy.

This sequence joins TRBV5-1 and TRBJ2-1; 9 bases are a match to TRBD2. Per germline, CDR1 SGHRS and CDR2 YFSETQ. The V segment lost 3 bases and the J segment 6 bases; nucleotides outside the gene matches: 10. The CDR3 contains 16 residues. The chain's CDR3 is CASSYSRGLATNEQFF. In nucleotides, the CDR3 is TGCGCCAGCAGCTACTCCAGAGGACTAGCGACCAATGAGCAGTTCTTC.

V and J are TRBV7-6 and TRBJ2-4; the D is unclear. Trimming removed 1 base at V and 3 bases at J, with 22 bases between. The length of the CDR3 is 19 residues. The V gene's germline CDR1 is SGHVS and CDR2 FNYEAQ. This CDR3 is CASSLGPLRARHGKNIQYF. The CDR3, as DNA: TGTGCCAGCAGCTTAGGGCCCCTCCGCGCGCGACACGGCAAAAACATTCAGTACTTC.

Turning to this clonotype: A read error may account for a junction end that differs from germline. CDR3 in amino acids: CASGLPPGGKGETQCF. As DNA, the CDR3 is TGTGCTAGTGGTTTGCCGCCAGGGGGAAAGGGAGAGACCCAGTGCTTC. This chain uses TRBV12-5 with TRBJ2-5; 7 nucleotides match TRBD1. This CDR3 region has 16 residues. CDR1 and CDR2 (germline): LGHNT, FRNRAP.

This clonotype has a count of ten or more. CDR3 amino acids: CASIGTVGDTQYF. CDR3 DNA sequence: TGTGCCAGCATAGGCACGGTAGGGGATACGCAGTATTTT. The chain combines TRBV28 with TRBJ2-3, with D unclear. The CDR3 is 13 amino acids. Per germline, CDR1 MDHEN and CDR2 SYDVKM. V dropped 7 bases and J dropped 6 bases, with 14 bases sitting between them.

This clonotype showed up just a few times. The chain couples TRBV11-2 to TRBJ2-7; 9 bases agree with TRBD1. Losses at the gene ends were 4 bases for V and 4 bases for J; bases not matched to a gene: 11. The CDR3 sequence is 16 residues long. CDR1 is SGHAT and CDR2 is FQNNGV in the germline V gene. The CDR3 loop is CASSSTGTGHVYEQYF. CDR3 nucleotide sequence: TGTGCCAGCAGCTCCACCGGGACAGGGCACGTTTACGAGCAGTACTTC.

The gene calls are TRBV7-9 and TRBJ1-1; D call uncertain. Germline V CDR1 and CDR2: SEHNR, FQNEAQ (reference sequence). CDR3 length equals 14 residues. Trimming removed 1 base at V and 6 bases at J, with 12 bases between. CDR3 sequence reads: CASSLEAQPPEAFF. The CDR3 nucleotides read TGTGCCAGCAGCTTAGAGGCCCAGCCCCCTGAAGCTTTCTTT.

Only a few counts were recorded for this clonotype. The rearrangement joins TRBV24-1 to TRBJ1-2; perhaps TRBD1 as D (5 bases). In germline, CDR1 is KGHDR, CDR2 SFDVKD. The CDR3 runs to 13 residues. V was cut by 1 base and J by 6 bases, with 8 bases left in between. Here the CDR3 reads CATSDFRADGYTF. CDR3 in DNA: TGTGCCACCAGTGATTTCAGGGCAGATGGCTACACCTTC.

This clonotype was seen a handful of times. V gene TRBV30 combines with J gene TRBJ1-6; D unresolved. This CDR3 region has 13 residues. The V end lost 3 bases, the J end lost 5 bases, and 8 bases lay between the germline ends. Germline V CDR1 and CDR2: GTSNPN, SVGIG (reference sequence). The CDR3 here is CAWRFADNSPLHF. DNA of the CDR3: TGTGCCTGGAGGTTTGCAGATAATTCACCCCTCCACTTT. Drawing the rest from reference TRBV30 and TRBJ1-6, the complete variable domain is SQTIHQWPATLVQPVGSPLSLECTVEGTSNPNLYWYRQAAGRGLQLLFYSVGIGQISSEVPQNLSASRPQDRQFILSSKKLLLSDSGFYLCAWRFADNSPLHFGNGTRLTVT.

This clonotype was observed a handful of times. The chain employs TRBV10-3 and TRBJ2-2; 8 nucleotides agree with TRBD2. The CDR3 extends over 12 amino acids. Germline-derived CDR1 and CDR2 are ENHRY and SYGVKD. Germline trimming cut 10 bases from V and 3 bases from J; bases unmatched to any gene: 1. As DNA, the CDR3 is TGTGCCACGGGAGGGGACACCGGGGAGCTGTTTTTT. It specifies CATGGDTGELFF.

The chain joins TRBV6-1 to TRBJ1-1; D gene unclear. Trimming pared 7 bases from V and 10 bases from J, leaving 13 bases between. The CDR3 is 11 amino acids. The V gene's germline CDR1 is MNHNS and CDR2 SASEGT. DNA for the CDR3: TGTGCCAGCACCAGGATGGGGATAGCTTTCTTT. Its protein product is CASTRMGIAFF.